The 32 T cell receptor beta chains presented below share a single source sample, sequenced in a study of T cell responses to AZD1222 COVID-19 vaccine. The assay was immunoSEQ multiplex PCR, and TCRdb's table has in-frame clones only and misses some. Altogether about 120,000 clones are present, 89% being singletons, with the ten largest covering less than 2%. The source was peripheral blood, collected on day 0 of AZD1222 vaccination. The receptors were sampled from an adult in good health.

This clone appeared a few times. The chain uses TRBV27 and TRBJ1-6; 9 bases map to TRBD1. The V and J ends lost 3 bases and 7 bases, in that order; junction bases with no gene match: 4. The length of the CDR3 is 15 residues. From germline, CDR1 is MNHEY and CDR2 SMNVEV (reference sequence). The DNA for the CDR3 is TGTGCCAGCAGTTTGATAGGACAGGGGAATTCACCCCTCCACTTT. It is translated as CASSLIGQGNSPLHF.

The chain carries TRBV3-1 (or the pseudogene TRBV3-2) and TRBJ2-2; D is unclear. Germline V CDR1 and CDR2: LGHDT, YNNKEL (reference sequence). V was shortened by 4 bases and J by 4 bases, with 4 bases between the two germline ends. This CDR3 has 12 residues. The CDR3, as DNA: TGTGCCAGCAGCCGGGGCACCGGGGAGCTGTTTTTT. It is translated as CASSRGTGELFF.

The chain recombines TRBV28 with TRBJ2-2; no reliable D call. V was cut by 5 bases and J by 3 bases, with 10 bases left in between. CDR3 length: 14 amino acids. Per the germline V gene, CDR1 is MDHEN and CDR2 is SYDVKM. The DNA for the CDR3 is TGTGCCAGCAGTGAAATGAGGTACACCGGGGAGCTGTTTTTT. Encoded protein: CASSEMRYTGELFF.

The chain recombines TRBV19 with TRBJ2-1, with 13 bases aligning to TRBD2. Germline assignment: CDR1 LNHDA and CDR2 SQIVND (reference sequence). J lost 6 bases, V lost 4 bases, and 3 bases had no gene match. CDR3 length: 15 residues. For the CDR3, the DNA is TGTGCCAGTAGTACGGGACTAGCGGGATCCAATGAGCAGTTCTTC. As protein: CASSTGLAGSNEQFF.

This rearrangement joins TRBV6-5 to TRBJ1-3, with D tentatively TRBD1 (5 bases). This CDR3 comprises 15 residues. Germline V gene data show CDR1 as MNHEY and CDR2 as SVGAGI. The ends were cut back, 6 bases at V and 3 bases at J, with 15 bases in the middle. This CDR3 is CASRRDREDGNTIYF. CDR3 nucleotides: TGTGCCAGCAGGAGGGACCGTGAAGATGGAAACACCATATATTTT.

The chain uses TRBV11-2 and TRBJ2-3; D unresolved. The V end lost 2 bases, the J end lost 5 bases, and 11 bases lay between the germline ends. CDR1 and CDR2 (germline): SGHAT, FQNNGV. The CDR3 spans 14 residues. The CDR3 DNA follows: TGTGCCAGCAGCTTAAGACTCAAGGGAGATACGCAGTATTTT. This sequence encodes CASSLRLKGDTQYF.

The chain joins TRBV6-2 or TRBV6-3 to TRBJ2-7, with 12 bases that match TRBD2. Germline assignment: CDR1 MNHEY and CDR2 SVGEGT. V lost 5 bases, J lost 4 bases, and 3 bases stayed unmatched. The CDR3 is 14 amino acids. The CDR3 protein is CASSRTSGVYEQYF. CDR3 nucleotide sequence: TGTGCCAGCAGTCGGACTAGCGGGGTTTACGAGCAGTACTTC.

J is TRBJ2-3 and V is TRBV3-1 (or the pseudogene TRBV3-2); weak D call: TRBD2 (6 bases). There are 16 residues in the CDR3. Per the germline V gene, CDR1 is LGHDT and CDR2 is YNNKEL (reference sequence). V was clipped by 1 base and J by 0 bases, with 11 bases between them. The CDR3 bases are TGTGCCAGCAGCCAAGTTGTCAGCGGGAGCACAGATACGCAGTATTTT. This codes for CASSQVVSGSTDTQYF.

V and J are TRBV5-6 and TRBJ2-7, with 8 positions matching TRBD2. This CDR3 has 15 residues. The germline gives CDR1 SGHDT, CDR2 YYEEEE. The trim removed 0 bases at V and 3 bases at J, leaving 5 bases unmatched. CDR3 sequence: CASSLALAEIYEQYF. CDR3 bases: TGTGCCAGCAGCTTGGCACTAGCGGAGATCTACGAGCAGTACTTC.

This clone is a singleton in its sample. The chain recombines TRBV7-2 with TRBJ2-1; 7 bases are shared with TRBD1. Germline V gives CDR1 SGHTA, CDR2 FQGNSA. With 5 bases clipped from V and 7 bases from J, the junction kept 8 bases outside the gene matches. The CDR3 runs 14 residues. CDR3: CASSAQGTGNEQFF. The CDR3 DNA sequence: TGTGCCAGCAGCGCACAGGGGACCGGGAATGAGCAGTTCTTC.

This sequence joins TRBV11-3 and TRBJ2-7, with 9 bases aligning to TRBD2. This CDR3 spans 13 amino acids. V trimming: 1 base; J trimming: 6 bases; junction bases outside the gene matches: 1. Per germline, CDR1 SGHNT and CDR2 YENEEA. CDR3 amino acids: CASSLGGGGEQYF. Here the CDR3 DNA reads TGTGCCAGCAGCTTAGGCGGGGGGGGCGAGCAGTACTTC.

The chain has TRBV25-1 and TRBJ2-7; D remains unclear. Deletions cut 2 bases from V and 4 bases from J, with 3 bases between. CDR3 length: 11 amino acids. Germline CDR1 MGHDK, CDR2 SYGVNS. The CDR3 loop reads CASSEVYEQYF. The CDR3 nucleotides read TGTGCCAGCAGTGAAGTTTACGAGCAGTACTTC.

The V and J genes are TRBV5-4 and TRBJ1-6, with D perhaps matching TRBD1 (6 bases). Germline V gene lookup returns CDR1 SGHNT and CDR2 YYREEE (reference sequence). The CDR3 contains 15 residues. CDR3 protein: CATLGDTGNESPLHF. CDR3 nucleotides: TGTGCAACCCTGGGGGACACCGGCAATGAATCACCCCTCCACTTT.

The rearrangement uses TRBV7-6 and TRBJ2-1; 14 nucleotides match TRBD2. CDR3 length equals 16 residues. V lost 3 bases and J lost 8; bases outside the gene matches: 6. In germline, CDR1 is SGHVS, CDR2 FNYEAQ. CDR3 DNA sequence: TGTGCCAGCAGCTTTGGGGGACTAGCGGGAGTGGATGAGCAGTTCTTC. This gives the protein CASSFGGLAGVDEQFF.

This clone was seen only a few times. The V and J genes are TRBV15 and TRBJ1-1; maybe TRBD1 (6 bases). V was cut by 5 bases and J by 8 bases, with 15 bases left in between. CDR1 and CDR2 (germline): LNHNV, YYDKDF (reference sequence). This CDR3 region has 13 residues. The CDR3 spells CATSGWGRGEAFF. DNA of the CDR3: TGTGCCACCAGCGGGTGGGGTAGGGGGGAAGCTTTCTTT.

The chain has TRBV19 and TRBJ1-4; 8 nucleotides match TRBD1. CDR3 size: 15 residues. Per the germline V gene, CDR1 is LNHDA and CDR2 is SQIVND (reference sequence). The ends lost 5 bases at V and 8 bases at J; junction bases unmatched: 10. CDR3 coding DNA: TGTGCCAGTAGTCTTGGACAGGGAGGAGTCGAAAAACTGTTTTTT. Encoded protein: CASSLGQGGVEKLFF.

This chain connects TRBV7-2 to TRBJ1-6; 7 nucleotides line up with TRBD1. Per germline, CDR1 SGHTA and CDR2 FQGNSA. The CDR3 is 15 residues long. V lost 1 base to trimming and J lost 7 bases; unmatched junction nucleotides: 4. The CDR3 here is CASSLGATGNSPLHF. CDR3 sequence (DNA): TGTGCCAGCAGCTTAGGAGCGACAGGGAATTCACCCCTCCACTTT.

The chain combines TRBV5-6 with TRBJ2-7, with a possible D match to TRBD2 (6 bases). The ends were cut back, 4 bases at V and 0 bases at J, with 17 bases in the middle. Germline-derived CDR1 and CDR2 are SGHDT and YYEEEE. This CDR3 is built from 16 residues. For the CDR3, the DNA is TGTGCCAGCAGCGGCGGGGCGGGCTTAAACTCCTACGAGCAGTACTTC. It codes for CASSGGAGLNSYEQYF.

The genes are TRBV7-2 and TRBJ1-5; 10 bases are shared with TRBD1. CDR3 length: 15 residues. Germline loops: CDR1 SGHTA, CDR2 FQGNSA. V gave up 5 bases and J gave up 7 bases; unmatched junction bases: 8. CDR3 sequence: CASSPGQGVYQPQHF. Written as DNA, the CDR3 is TGTGCCAGCAGCCCTGGACAGGGGGTCTACCAGCCCCAGCATTTT. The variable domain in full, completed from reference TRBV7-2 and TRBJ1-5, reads GAGVSQSPSNKVTEKGKDVELRCDPISGHTALYWYRQSLGQGLEFLIYFQGNSAPDKSGLPSDRFSAERTGGSVSTLTIQRTQQEDSAVYLCASSPGQGVYQPQHFGDGTRLSIL.

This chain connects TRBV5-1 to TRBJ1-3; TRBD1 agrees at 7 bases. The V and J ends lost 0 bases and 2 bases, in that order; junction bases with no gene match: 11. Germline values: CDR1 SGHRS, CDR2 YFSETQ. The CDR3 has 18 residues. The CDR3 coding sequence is TGCGCCAGCAGCTTGGCCACATCAGGGGGAGGCACTGGAAACACCATATATTTT. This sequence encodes CASSLATSGGGTGNTIYF. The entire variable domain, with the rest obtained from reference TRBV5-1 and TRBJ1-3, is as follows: KAGVTQTPRYLIKTRGQQVTLSCSPISGHRSVSWYQQTPGQGLQFLFEYFSETQRNKGNFPGRFSGRQFSNSRSEMNVSTLELGDSALYLCASSLATSGGGTGNTIYFGEGSWLTVV.

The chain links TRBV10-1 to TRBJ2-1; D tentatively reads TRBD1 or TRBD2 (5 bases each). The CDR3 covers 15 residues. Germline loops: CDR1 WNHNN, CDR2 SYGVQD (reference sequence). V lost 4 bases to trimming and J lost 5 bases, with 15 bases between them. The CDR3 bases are TGCGCCAGCAGTGGGTTTGCCGGGACGGACAATGAGCAGTTCTTC. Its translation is CASSGFAGTDNEQFF.

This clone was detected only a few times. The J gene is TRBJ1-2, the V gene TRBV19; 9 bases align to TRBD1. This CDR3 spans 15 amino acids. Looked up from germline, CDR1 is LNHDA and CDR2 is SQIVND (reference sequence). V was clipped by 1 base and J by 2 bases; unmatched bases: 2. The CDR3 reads CASSIGQGGNYGYTF. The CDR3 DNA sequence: TGTGCCAGTAGTATAGGACAGGGGGGCAACTATGGCTACACCTTC.

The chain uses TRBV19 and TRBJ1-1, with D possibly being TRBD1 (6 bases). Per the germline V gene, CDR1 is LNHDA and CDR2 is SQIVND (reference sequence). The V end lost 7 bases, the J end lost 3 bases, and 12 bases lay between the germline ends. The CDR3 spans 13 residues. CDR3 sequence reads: CASTPTGHTEAFF. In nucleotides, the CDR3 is TGTGCCAGTACCCCGACAGGACACACTGAAGCTTTCTTT.

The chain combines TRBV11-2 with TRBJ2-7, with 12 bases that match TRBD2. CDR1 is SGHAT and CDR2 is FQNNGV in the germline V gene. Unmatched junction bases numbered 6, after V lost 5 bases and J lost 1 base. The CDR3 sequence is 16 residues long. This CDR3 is CASSPGTSGLSYEQYF. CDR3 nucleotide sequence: TGTGCCAGCAGCCCAGGGACTAGCGGGCTTTCCTACGAGCAGTACTTC.

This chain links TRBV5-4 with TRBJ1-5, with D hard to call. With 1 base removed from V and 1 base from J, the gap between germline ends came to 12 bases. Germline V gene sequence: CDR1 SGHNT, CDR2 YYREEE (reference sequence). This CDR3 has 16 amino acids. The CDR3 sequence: CASSLSGAGSNQPQHF. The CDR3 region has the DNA TGTGCCAGCAGCTTGTCGGGAGCGGGCAGCAATCAGCCCCAGCATTTT.

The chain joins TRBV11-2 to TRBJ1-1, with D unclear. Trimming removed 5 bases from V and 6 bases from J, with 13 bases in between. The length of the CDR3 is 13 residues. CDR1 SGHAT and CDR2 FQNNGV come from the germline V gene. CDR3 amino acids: CASSPSAGAEAFF. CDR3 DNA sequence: TGTGCCAGCAGCCCCAGTGCCGGGGCTGAAGCTTTCTTT.

CDR3 nucleotide sequence: TGTGCCAGCGATGAGAATGGGCGGGTGCAAAAATCTGGGGCCAACGTCCTGACTTTC. Translated, it gives CASDENGRVQKSGANVLTF. The chain employs TRBV21-1 and TRBJ2-6; TRBD2, the table's D call, was not compared with the DNA. TRBV21-1 is tagged as a pseudogene. This CDR3 is built from 19 residues.

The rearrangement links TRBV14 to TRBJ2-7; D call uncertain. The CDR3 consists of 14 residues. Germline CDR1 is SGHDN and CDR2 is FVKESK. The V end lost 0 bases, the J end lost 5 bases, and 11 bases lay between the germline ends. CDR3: CASSQEAEVNEQYF. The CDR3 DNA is TGTGCCAGCAGCCAAGAGGCCGAAGTCAACGAGCAGTACTTC. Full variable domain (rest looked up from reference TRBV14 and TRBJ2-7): EAGVTQFPSHSVIEKGQTVTLRCDPISGHDNLYWYRRVMGKEIKFLLHFVKESKQDESGMPNNRFLAERTGGTYSTLKVQPAELEDSGVYFCASSQEAEVNEQYFGPGTRLTVT.

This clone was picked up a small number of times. Here the CDR3 DNA reads TGTGCCAGCGGCTCAGGGCCGGCGAGGGAAAAACTGTTTTTT. It translates to CASGSGPAREKLFF. The gene calls are TRBV28 and TRBJ1-4; D possibly corresponds to TRBD1 (5 bases). V was cut by 8 bases and J by 8 bases, with 18 bases left in between. CDR3 size: 14 residues. CDR1 MDHEN and CDR2 SYDVKM come from the germline V gene.

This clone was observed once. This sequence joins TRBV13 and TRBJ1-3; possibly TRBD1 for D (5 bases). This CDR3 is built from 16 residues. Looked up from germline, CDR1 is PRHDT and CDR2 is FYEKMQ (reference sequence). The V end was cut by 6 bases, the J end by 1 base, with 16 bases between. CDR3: CASSPSLGASGNTIYF. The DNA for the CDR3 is TGTGCCAGCAGTCCTTCACTAGGGGCGTCTGGAAACACCATATATTTT.

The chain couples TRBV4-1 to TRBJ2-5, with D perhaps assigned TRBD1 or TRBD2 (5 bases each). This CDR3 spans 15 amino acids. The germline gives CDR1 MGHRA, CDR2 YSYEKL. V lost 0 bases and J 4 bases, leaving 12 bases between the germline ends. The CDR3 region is CASSQEGRDGETQYF. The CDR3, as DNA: TGCGCCAGCAGCCAAGAGGGCAGGGACGGAGAGACCCAGTACTTC.

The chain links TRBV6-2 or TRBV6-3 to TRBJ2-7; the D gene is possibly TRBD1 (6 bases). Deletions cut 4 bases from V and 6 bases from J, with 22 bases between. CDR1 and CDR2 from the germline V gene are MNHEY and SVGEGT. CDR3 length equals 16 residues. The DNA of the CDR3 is TGTGCCAGCAGTTCCTGGCGAAGGGGGAGTTTTGTCGAGCAGTACTTC. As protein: CASSSWRRGSFVEQYF.